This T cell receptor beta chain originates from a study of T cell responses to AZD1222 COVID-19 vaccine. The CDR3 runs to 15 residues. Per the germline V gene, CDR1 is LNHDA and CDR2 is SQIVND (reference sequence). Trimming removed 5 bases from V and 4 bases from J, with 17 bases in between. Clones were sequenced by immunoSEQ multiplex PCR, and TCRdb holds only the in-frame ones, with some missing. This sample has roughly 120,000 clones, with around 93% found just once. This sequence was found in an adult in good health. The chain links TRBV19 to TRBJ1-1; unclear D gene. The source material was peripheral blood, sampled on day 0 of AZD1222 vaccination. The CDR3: CASSPLGDLSTEAFF. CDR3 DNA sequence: TGTGCCAGTAGTCCCCTCGGAGATTTGAGCACTGAAGCTTTCTTT.